The rows below give T cell receptor beta chains drawn from one sample of a study of neoadjuvant nivolumab and ipilimumab in lung cancer. The protocol was immunoSEQ multiplex PCR, while the TCRdb copy is restricted to in-frame clones and leaves out a portion. This table holds roughly 39,000 clones, roughly nine tenths found once. This specimen consisted of peripheral blood, obtained before neoadjuvant nivolumab, alone or with ipilimumab. These receptors were obtained from an adult with non-small cell lung cancer. The CDR3 runs from the conserved cysteine through the conserved F or W. The D gene is left open where the match is weak. Clone size is given for some rows only: seen once, a few or many times, or a class if the clone is expanded.

TRBJ2-5,TRBV7-2,.,.,TGTGCCAGCAGCCCGGACGGACAAGAGACCCAGTACTTC,CASSPDGQETQYF
TRBJ2-7,TRBV11-2,.,.,TGTGCCAGCAGCTTAGATTTCTCGCTAGTCCTCTACGAGCAGTACTTC,CASSLDFSLVLYEQYF
TRBJ2-7,TRBV2,.,TRBD1,TGTGCCAGCAGCCCCATTATGGGACAGGGCTCCGAGCAGTACTTC,CASSPIMGQGSEQYF
TRBJ2-5,TRBV5-1,once,.,TGCGCCAGCAGCCCACTGGGACTGCGAGAGACCCAGTACTTC,CASSPLGLRETQYF
TRBJ2-1,TRBV6-5,.,.,TGTGCCAGCAGTTACTCCCTGTACAATGAGCAGTTCTTC,CASSYSLYNEQFF
TRBJ1-2,TRBV7-9,.,.,TGTGCCAGCAGCTTAGGGGAGGGGGTCCGGGCTGGCTACACCTTC,CASSLGEGVRAGYTF
TRBJ2-3,TRBV19,.,.,TGTGCCAGTAGACTTAACCCCCACACAGATACGCAGTATTTT,CASRLNPHTDTQYF
TRBJ2-7,TRBV27,few,.,TGTGCCAGCAGTTCTCGGGACGACGGACGCTACGAGCAGTACTTC,CASSSRDDGRYEQYF
TRBJ2-3,TRBV6-1,once,TRBD2,TGTGCCAGCAGTGAAGATGCTAGCGGGAGTATTACAGATACGCAGTATTTT,CASSEDASGSITDTQYF
TRBJ1-5,TRBV19,.,.,TGTGCCAGTAGTATGACAGAGTATAGCAATCAGCCCCAGCATTTT,CASSMTEYSNQPQHF
TRBJ2-3,TRBV7-3,.,.,TGTGCCAGCAGCTCCCCGGATACGCAGTATTTT,CASSSPDTQYF